The clone carrying this T cell receptor beta chain occurred once. Its antigen is not known. The germline gives CDR1 SGHNT, CDR2 YYREEE (reference sequence). The V gene end was trimmed by 4 bases and the J gene end by 6 bases; junction bases not matched to a gene: 9. There are 15 residues in the CDR3. This table comes from immunoSEQ multiplex PCR, and its TCRdb copy is limited to in-frame clones, with some not included. The data hold around 97,000 clones, with around 73% observed a single time. This sample was included in a study of cytotoxic CD8 clonotypes in ibrutinib-treated CLL. Study details: Some 25 partial and 2 complete responses; at median roughly 6 years, roughly 14 remitted, some twelve progressed. A mean of about 250,000 productive templates and 94,082 productive rearrangements was obtained per sample.

Study observations and caveats: Clonality at baseline surpassed age-matched healthy donors and tracked circulating CD8+ T-cell counts. Sustained-remission and progressing patients were not sampled at matched times.

The TCR originated in a human donor with chronic lymphocytic leukemia. This material consisted of PBMCs, taken after 12 months of ibrutinib treatment. The V gene is TRBV5-4, the J gene TRBJ2-3, with 9 bases lining up with TRBD2. The CDR3 DNA is TGTGCCAGCAGCACTTATAGCGGGGGTACTGATACGCAGTATTTT. Amino acids: CASSTYSGGTDTQYF.